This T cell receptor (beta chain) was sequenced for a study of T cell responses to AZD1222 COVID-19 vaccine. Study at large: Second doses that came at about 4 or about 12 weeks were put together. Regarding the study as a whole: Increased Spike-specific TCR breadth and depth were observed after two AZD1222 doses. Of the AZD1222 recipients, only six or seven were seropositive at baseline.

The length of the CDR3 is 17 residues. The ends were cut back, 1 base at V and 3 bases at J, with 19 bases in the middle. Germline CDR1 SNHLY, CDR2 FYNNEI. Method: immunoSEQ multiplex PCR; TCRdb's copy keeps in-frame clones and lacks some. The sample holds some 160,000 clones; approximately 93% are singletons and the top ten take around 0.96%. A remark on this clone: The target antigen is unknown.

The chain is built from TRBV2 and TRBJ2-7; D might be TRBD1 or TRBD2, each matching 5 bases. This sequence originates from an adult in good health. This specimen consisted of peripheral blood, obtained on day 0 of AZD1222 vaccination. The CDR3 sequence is CASSEGFSGRGFYEQYF. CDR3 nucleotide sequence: TGTGCCAGCAGTGAAGGCTTCTCGGGGCGCGGATTCTACGAGCAGTACTTC.